The T cell receptor delta chain described here comes from a study of γδ T cells in repeated Plasmodium falciparum infection. Flow sorting of PBMC yielded separate Vgamma9/Vdelta2+ and Vdelta2-negative gammadelta T cell populations for bulk repertoire analysis. Germline V CDR1 and CDR2: GEAIGNYY, EKD. This CDR3 region has 17 residues. Study-wide points: Vdelta2-negative gammadelta repertoires, largely Vdelta1+, seemingly showed infection-driven waves of new clonal selection.

This clone was seen a handful of times. What it binds is unknown. TCRdb lists the protein of a much larger clone for this DNA, which differs at residue 15, so this is likely a read error; the protein given here is translated from the DNA itself. TCRdb fed the multiplex PCR reads into CATT to redo clone calling. This sample has about 51,000 delta-chain clones; roughly 1.9% occur once, and the top ten carry roughly a quarter. This clonotype was sampled from a pool of human donors (malaria-infected and uninfected, not separated). Material: gamma-delta T cells from blood. No J gene was named, though the V gene is TRDV2; TRDD3 is the table's D call and was not checked against the DNA. For the CDR3, the DNA is TGTGCCTGTGACACCCCCTGGGGGATACAGGACACCGATAAACCCATCTTT. This encodes CACDTPWGIQDTDKPIF.